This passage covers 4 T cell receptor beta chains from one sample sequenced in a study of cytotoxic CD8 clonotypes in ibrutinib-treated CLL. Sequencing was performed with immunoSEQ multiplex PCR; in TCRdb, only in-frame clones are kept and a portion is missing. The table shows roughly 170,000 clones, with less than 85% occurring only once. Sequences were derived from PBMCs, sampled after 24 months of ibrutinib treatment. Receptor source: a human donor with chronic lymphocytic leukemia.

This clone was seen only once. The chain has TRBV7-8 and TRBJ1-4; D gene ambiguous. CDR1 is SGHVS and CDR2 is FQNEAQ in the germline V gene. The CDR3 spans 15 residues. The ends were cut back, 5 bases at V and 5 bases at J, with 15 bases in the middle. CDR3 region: CASSPKLGRNEKLFF. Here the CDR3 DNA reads TGTGCCAGCAGCCCCAAGCTTGGGCGGAATGAAAAACTGTTTTTT.

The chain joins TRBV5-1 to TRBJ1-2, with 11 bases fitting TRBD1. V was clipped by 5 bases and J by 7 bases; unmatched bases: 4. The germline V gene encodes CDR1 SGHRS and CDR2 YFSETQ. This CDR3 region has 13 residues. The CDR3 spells CASSSGTGGGYTF. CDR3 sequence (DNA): TGCGCCAGCAGTTCGGGGACAGGGGGTGGCTACACCTTC. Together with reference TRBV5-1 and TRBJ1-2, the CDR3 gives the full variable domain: KAGVTQTPRYLIKTRGQQVTLSCSPISGHRSVSWYQQTPGQGLQFLFEYFSETQRNKGNFPGRFSGRQFSNSRSEMNVSTLELGDSALYLCASSSGTGGGYTFGSGTRLTVV.

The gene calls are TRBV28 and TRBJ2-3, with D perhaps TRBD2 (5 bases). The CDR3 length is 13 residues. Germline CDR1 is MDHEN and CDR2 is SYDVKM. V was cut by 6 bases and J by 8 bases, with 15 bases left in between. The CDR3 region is CASRPPGSGTQYF. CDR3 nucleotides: TGTGCCAGCAGACCCCCGGGGAGTGGTACGCAGTATTTT.

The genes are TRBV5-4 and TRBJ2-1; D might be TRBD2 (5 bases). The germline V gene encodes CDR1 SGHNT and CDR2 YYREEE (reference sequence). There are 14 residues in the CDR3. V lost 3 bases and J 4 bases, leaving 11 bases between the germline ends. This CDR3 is CASSSGMIYNEQFF. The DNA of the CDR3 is TGTGCCAGCAGCTCGGGAATGATATACAATGAGCAGTTCTTC.